These T cell receptor beta chains were read from a single sample in a study of T cells in localized non-small cell lung cancer. The protocol was immunoSEQ multiplex PCR, while the TCRdb copy is restricted to in-frame clones and leaves out a portion. Among about 26,000 clones listed, approximately 90% were seen once. Source: peripheral blood, taken before any cancer treatment. These receptors originate from a female donor of 60 years or more with stage II squamous cell lung carcinoma. Each CDR3 is given with its conserved first and last residue. D genes are given only for firm matches. Not all rows give a size; the values are once, few, many and, for expanded clones, a class.

NA | NA | TRBJ1-5 | TRBV7-6 | CASSLEGGVSNQPQHF | TGTGCCAGCAGCTTAGAGGGGGGCGTGAGCAATCAGCCCCAGCATTTT
NA | NA | TRBJ2-7 | TRBV30 | CAWSAVQGSYEQYF | TGTGCCTGGAGTGCTGTCCAGGGCTCCTACGAGCAGTACTTC
NA | NA | TRBJ2-7 | TRBV6-5 | CASSYSWAGTYEQYF | TGTGCCAGCAGTTACTCCTGGGCAGGGACCTACGAGCAGTACTTC
TRBD2 | NA | TRBJ2-7 | TRBV11-2 | CASSSQTSGRVRAYEQYF | TGTGCCAGCAGCTCACAGACTAGCGGGAGGGTGAGGGCCTACGAGCAGTACTTC
TRBD1 | NA | TRBJ1-3 | TRBV5-1 | CASSAGTVGNTIYF | TGCGCCAGCAGCGCGGGGACAGTTGGAAACACCATATATTTT
NA | NA | TRBJ1-1 | TRBV10-3 | CAISGRGSEAFF | TGTGCCATCAGTGGGAGGGGTTCTGAAGCTTTCTTT
TRBD2 | once | TRBJ2-1 | TRBV11-2 | CASSLATSDYNEQFF | TGTGCCAGCAGCTTAGCAACTAGCGACTACAATGAGCAGTTCTTC
TRBD1 | once | TRBJ1-1 | TRBV30 | CAWSRQGETEAFF | TGTGCCTGGAGTAGACAGGGTGAGACTGAAGCTTTCTTT
TRBD1 | NA | TRBJ1-1 | TRBV29-1 | CSVGQGSDAEAFF | TGCAGCGTGGGACAGGGCTCGGACGCTGAAGCTTTCTTT
NA | once | TRBJ1-4 | TRBV27 | CASSLSGPLGGGEKLFF | TGTGCCAGCAGTTTATCAGGTCCACTTGGAGGAGGTGAAAAACTGTTTTTT
NA | few | TRBJ2-2 | TRBV7-7 | CASSPDRSNTGELFF | TGTGCTAGCAGCCCAGACCGGTCGAACACCGGGGAGCTGTTTTTT
NA | few | TRBJ1-1 | TRBV11-2 | CASSLAGTWAFF | TGTGCCAGCAGCTTAGCCGGAACATGGGCTTTCTTT
NA | once | TRBJ2-7 | TRBV2 | CASSLNPSQGGTPYEQYF | TGTGCCAGCAGTCTCAACCCTTCACAAGGCGGGACACCCTACGAGCAGTACTTC
NA | NA | TRBJ2-7 | TRBV28 | CASSLGLAPEQYF | TGTGCCAGCAGTTTAGGGCTAGCTCCCGAGCAGTACTTC
NA | NA | TRBJ1-4 | TRBV11-2 | CASSLRDEKLFF | TGTGCCAGCAGCCTTAGGGATGAAAAACTGTTTTTT
TRBD2 | NA | TRBJ2-1 | TRBV11-3 | CASSFSGGAGEQFF | TGTGCCAGCAGCTTTTCCGGGGGGGCGGGTGAGCAGTTCTTC
NA | NA | TRBJ1-2 | TRBV7-9 | CASSSRDIYGYTF | TGTGCCAGCAGCTCCCGGGACATCTATGGCTACACCTTC
TRBD1 | few | TRBJ1-2 | TRBV2 | CASSTLGTGGRDRYGYTF | TGTGCCAGCTCCACGCTGGGGACAGGGGGCCGGGATCGCTATGGCTACACCTTC
NA | NA | TRBJ2-2 | TRBV19 | CASRALSTGELFF | TGTGCCAGCCGAGCCCTTAGCACCGGGGAGCTGTTTTTT
TRBD2 | NA | TRBJ2-3 | TRBV7-2 | CASSPTGGGGVLDTQYF | TGTGCCAGCAGCCCGACGGGTGGCGGGGGGGTTCTAGATACGCAGTATTTT